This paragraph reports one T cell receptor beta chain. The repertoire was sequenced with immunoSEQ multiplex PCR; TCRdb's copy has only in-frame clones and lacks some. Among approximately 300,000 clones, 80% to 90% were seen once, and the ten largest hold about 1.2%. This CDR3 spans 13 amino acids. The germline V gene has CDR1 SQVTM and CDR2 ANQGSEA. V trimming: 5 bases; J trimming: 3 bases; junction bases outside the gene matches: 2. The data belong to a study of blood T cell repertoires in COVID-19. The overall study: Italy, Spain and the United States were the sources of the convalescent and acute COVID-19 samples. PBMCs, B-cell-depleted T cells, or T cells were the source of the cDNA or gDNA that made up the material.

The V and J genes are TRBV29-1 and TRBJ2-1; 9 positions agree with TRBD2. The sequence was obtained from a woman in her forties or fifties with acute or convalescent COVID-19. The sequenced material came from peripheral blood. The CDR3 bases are TGCAGCGTTCTAGCGGGGATCTACAATGAGCAGTTCTTC. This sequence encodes CSVLAGIYNEQFF.